This T cell receptor beta chain comes out of a study of cytomegalovirus exposure and HLA in healthy donors. Study-level background: One earlier analysis, a look at about 179 million T cells, found around 110 million unique TCR beta sequences.

The CDR3 has 16 amino acids. The V end was cut by 2 bases, the J end by 5 bases, with 16 bases between. The germline V gene encodes CDR1 MNHNY and CDR2 SVGAGI (reference sequence). The PCR used 60 Vbeta and 13 Jbeta primers. The data were produced by immunoSEQ multiplex PCR, yet TCRdb's version contains in-frame clones alone and is incomplete. This sample has over 90,000 clones; about 60% occur once, and the top ten carry more than 4.5%. Whole-study results and caveats: Looking again later, the authors saw that most CMV-associated TCR beta chains seemed HLA-restricted. For most TCR sequences rarity was the rule, although some public TCRs occurred in many donors.

Remarks on this clone: Its antigen is not known.

This chain joins TRBV6-6 and TRBJ1-5; unclear D gene. Sequencing was carried out using PBMCs. The clonotype was recovered from a human donor in good health. The CDR3 here is CASSYLPGGAYQPQHF. The CDR3, as DNA: TGTGCCAGCAGTTACCTCCCCGGAGGCGCTTATCAGCCCCAGCATTTT.